The rows below give T cell receptor beta chains drawn from one sample of a study of blood T cell repertoires in COVID-19. Measured with immunoSEQ multiplex PCR; TCRdb has only the in-frame clones, and not every one. The sample yields some 160,000 clones, 70% to 90% seen once. The sequencing input was peripheral blood. Every receptor here comes from a man in his 60s with acute or convalescent COVID-19. The CDR3 runs from the conserved cysteine through the conserved F or W. A D gene is named only where the DNA matches it firmly. Not all rows give a size; the values are once, few, many and, for expanded clones, a class.

abundance,v_gene,j_gene,d_gene,CDR3aa,CDR3nt
-,TRBV9,TRBJ1-2,-,CASSAGQIGGYTF,TGTGCCAGCAGCGCTGGACAGATCGGCGGCTACACCTTC
-,TRBV3-1/TRBV3-2,TRBJ2-1,TRBD1,CASSQADRGTGNEQFF,TGTGCCAGCAGCCAGGCGGACAGGGGGACTGGAAATGAGCAGTTCTTC
-,TRBV21-1,TRBJ2-7,-,CASADPGQSSRCYEQYF,TGTGCCAGCGCAGACCCTGGACAGTCGTCCCGATGCTACGAGCAGTACTTC
-,TRBV19,TRBJ1-1,TRBD1,CASSKTMTGPTEAFF,TGTGCCAGTAGTAAGACAATGACAGGGCCCACTGAAGCTTTCTTT
-,TRBV7-9,TRBJ1-2,-,CASSLAERWGYTF,TGTGCCAGCAGCTTAGCAGAGCGCTGGGGCTACACCTTC
-,TRBV20-1,TRBJ2-3,TRBD1,CSANRGDTQYF,TGCAGTGCTAACAGGGGGGATACGCAGTATTTT
-,TRBV24-1,TRBJ1-1,-,CATKGRENTEAFF,TGTGCCACCAAGGGCAGGGAGAACACTGAAGCTTTCTTT
-,TRBV20-1,TRBJ2-3,TRBD2,CSASIAGGLGGTDTQYF,TGCAGTGCTAGTATAGCGGGGGGGCTAGGGGGCACAGATACGCAGTATTTT
once,TRBV4-1,TRBJ2-1,-,CASSQDLAEQFF,TGCGCCAGCAGCCAAGATCTGGCAGAGCAGTTCTTC
once,TRBV7-2,TRBJ1-5,-,CASSSDTGMPQHF,TGTGCCAGCAGCTCGGACACAGGAATGCCCCAGCATTTT
-,TRBV19,TRBJ2-1,TRBD1,CATRHWGQGVRKYEQFF,TGTGCCACACGACACTGGGGACAGGGGGTTCGGAAGTATGAGCAGTTCTTC
-,TRBV6-6,TRBJ1-5,-,CASSGDDYYSNQPQHF,TGTGCCAGCAGCGGGGATGATTATTATAGCAATCAGCCCCAGCATTTT
-,TRBV7-9,TRBJ1-5,-,CASSPGSFSNQPQHF,TGTGCCAGCAGCCCAGGTTCTTTTAGCAATCAGCCCCAGCATTTT
-,TRBV7-9,TRBJ2-5,TRBD1,CASSVGQGAEIETQYF,TGTGCCAGCAGCGTGGGACAGGGGGCGGAAATAGAGACCCAGTACTTC
-,TRBV9,TRBJ1-1,-,CASSVDARAATEAFF,TGTGCCAGCAGCGTAGACGCCAGGGCGGCGACTGAAGCTTTCTTT
-,TRBV10-2,TRBJ1-1,-,CASSESPERLGTEAFF,TGCGCCAGCAGTGAGTCGCCCGAGAGGTTAGGCACTGAAGCTTTCTTT
few,TRBV7-2,TRBJ2-7,TRBD2,CASSDSGGASYEQYF,TGTGCCAGCAGCGATAGCGGGGGGGCCTCCTACGAGCAGTACTTC
-,TRBV7-8,TRBJ2-7,-,CASSAIRYYEQYF,TGTGCCAGCAGCGCCATTCGGTACTACGAGCAGTACTTC
-,TRBV12-5,TRBJ2-7,TRBD2,CASGLVPQGARTSGGTRGHEQYF,TGTGCTAGTGGTTTGGTCCCACAGGGGGCACGGACTAGCGGGGGGACCAGAGGCCACGAGCAGTACTTC
-,TRBV19,TRBJ1-5,-,CASSINRSNQPQHF,TGTGCCAGTAGTATAAACAGATCCAATCAGCCCCAGCATTTT
-,TRBV6-5,TRBJ1-2,-,CASSYQGSPYGYTF,TGTGCCAGCAGTTATCAGGGGTCTCCCTATGGCTACACCTTC
-,TRBV5-8,TRBJ2-3,TRBD2,CASSLAGLAGGYSSTDTQYF,TGTGCCAGCAGCTTGGCCGGGCTAGCGGGGGGATATTCTAGCACAGATACGCAGTATTTT
-,TRBV24-1,TRBJ2-7,-,CATSDSEGAVREQYF,TGTGCCACCAGTGATTCGGAGGGGGCCGTCCGCGAGCAGTACTTC
-,TRBV10-3,TRBJ1-1,-,CAARKGEGTEAFF,TGTGCCGCCAGAAAGGGGGAAGGCACTGAAGCTTTCTTT
-,TRBV5-1,TRBJ2-7,TRBD2,CASSYGLAGGGEQYF,TGCGCCAGCAGCTACGGACTAGCGGGGGGTGGCGAGCAGTACTTC
-,TRBV5-1,TRBJ2-5,TRBD1,CASSWTGTLTQETQYF,TGCGCCAGCAGCTGGACAGGCACACTCACTCAAGAGACCCAGTACTTC
few,TRBV6-4,TRBJ2-1,TRBD1,CASSDTGGNNEQFF,TGTGCCAGCAGTGATACAGGGGGTAACAATGAGCAGTTCTTC
-,TRBV11-2,TRBJ2-1,-,CASSLNPTLSSYNEQFF,TGTGCCAGCAGCTTAAATCCCACCCTGAGCTCCTACAATGAGCAGTTCTTC
-,TRBV3-1/TRBV3-2,TRBJ1-5,-,CASSPAGTLNQPQHF,TGTGCCAGCAGCCCCGCCGGGACTCTCAATCAGCCCCAGCATTTT
-,TRBV24-1,TRBJ2-7,-,CATSDTLGVQYF,TGTGCCACCAGTGATACCCTCGGGGTTCAGTACTTC
-,TRBV3-1/TRBV3-2,TRBJ2-1,-,CASSHGDTRDEQFF,TGTGCCAGCAGCCATGGGGACACCAGGGATGAGCAGTTCTTC
-,TRBV7-9,TRBJ1-6,-,CASSLDRTGNSPLHF,TGTGCCAGCAGCTTAGACCGGACTGGGAATTCACCCCTCCACTTT
-,TRBV19,TRBJ2-1,TRBD1,CASKPGQGAYEQFF,TGTGCCAGTAAGCCGGGACAGGGGGCTTATGAGCAGTTCTTC
-,TRBV7-6,TRBJ2-2,-,CASSREVFRQTNTGELFF,TGTGCCAGCAGCCGCGAGGTCTTTAGACAGACGAACACCGGGGAGCTGTTTTTT
-,TRBV5-5,TRBJ1-5,-,CASSLDVGGNQPQHF,TGTGCCAGCAGCTTGGATGTCGGGGGCAATCAGCCCCAGCATTTT
-,TRBV5-1,TRBJ2-1,TRBD2,CASVELGGGYNEQFF,TGCGCCAGCGTTGAGCTAGGCGGGGGTTACAATGAGCAGTTCTTC
few,TRBV15,TRBJ1-4,-,CATRHNEKLFF,TGTGCCACCAGACACAATGAAAAACTGTTTTTT
few,TRBV18,TRBJ1-2,TRBD1,CASSPRDRGYGYTF,TGTGCCAGCTCACCACGTGACAGGGGATATGGCTACACCTTC
-,TRBV11-1,TRBJ2-3,-,CASTRLDTDTQYF,TGTGCCAGCACCCGACTAGACACAGATACGCAGTATTTT
-,TRBV2,TRBJ2-1,TRBD2,CASSEGAGGPTTYNEQFF,TGTGCCAGCAGTGAAGGTGCGGGGGGTCCTACCACCTACAATGAGCAGTTCTTC
-,TRBV30,TRBJ2-1,-,CAWSVVADEQFF,TGTGCCTGGAGTGTAGTTGCGGATGAGCAGTTCTTC
-,TRBV18,TRBJ2-1,-,CASSPPGGAIRNEQFF,TGTGCCAGCTCACCACCGGGGGGGGCAATAAGAAATGAGCAGTTCTTC
once,TRBV5-4,TRBJ2-1,TRBD2,CASRPQAGGRNEQFF,TGTGCCAGCAGACCTCAAGCGGGGGGGAGGAATGAGCAGTTCTTC
-,TRBV7-3,TRBJ1-3,-,CASSSGLSGNTIYF,TGTGCCAGCAGCTCGGGACTCTCCGGAAACACCATATATTTT
-,TRBV5-6,TRBJ2-7,-,CASSLVQGRYEQYF,TGTGCCAGCAGCTTGGTCCAGGGTCGGTACGAGCAGTACTTC
-,TRBV7-9,TRBJ2-5,-,CASSSRDAGTQYF,TGTGCCAGCAGCTCCCGGGATGCCGGGACCCAGTACTTC
-,TRBV4-1,TRBJ2-5,-,CASSQGAGVRETQYF,TGCGCCAGCAGCCAAGGGGCAGGGGTGAGGGAGACCCAGTACTTC